Detailed here is one TCR beta chain. Antigen: not known. TCRdb keeps only in-frame clones here, not all; method: immunoSEQ multiplex PCR. The sample comprises roughly 90,000 clones, roughly 76% of which are singletons, and about 16% rests with the top ten. The CDR3 has 12 residues. The V gene's germline CDR1 is MNHEY and CDR2 SVGAGI. V was trimmed by 7 bases and J by 5 bases, leaving 11 bases between them. The patients all showed relapse after autologous stem cell transplantation, while their brentuximab vedotin exposure varied. Complete response, partial response or progressive disease was each patient's best response. These data are taken from a study of PD-1 blockade in classical Hodgkin lymphoma. Study-wide findings and caveats: Patients starting nivolumab under 1 year after ASCT were excluded.

The rearrangement joins TRBV6-5 to TRBJ1-2, with unresolved D. This material consisted of peripheral blood mononuclear cells (PBMCs), taken before the second cycle of nivolumab. This sequence was found in a human donor with classical Hodgkin lymphoma. This CDR3 is CASTLVGYGYTF. The CDR3, as DNA: TGTGCCAGCACCTTGGTGGGTTATGGCTACACCTTC.